The T cell receptor (beta chain) under discussion was sequenced for a study of blood T cells in healthy people across ages. Turning to this clonotype: Its antigen is not identified.

Study-wide points: Investigators viewed diversity estimates from one million T cells as underestimates, the study reported.

The CDR3 has 14 residues. Germline CDR1 and CDR2: SQVTM and ANQGSEA. V dropped 7 bases and J dropped 4 bases, with 18 bases sitting between them. Ten milliliters of peripheral blood were drawn from each donor into EDTA-treated tubes. Primed by a sample-barcoded 5' primer and a J-beta primer mix, a second PCR proceeded for about 6 to 11 cycles. Through a template-switch adaptor with 12 random nucleotides, each cDNA molecule received a tag. A single record per CDR3 protein comes from TCRdb applying MiXCR to the 5' RACE reads. The repertoire holds more than 1 million distinct CDR3 sequences, with 40% to 45% as singletons.

The rearrangement links TRBV29-1 to TRBJ2-3; no definite D call. This TCR derives from a woman aged 55-69 years in good health. Material: blood. The CDR3 sequence is CSGGWAGWADTQYF. Here the CDR3 DNA reads TGCAGCGGGGGATGGGCCGGGTGGGCAGATACGCAGTATTTT.